Reported below is one TCR beta chain. The data stem from a study of blood T cell repertoires in COVID-19. Across the whole study: COVID-19 samples from acute and convalescent phases originated in the United States, Italy and Spain. The analysed material was cDNA or gDNA that came from T cells, B-cell-depleted T cells, or PBMCs.

Per the original data handling: From reference gene primer amplification, estimates of nucleated cell counts were derived. Libraries were prepared by immunoSEQ multiplex PCR; TCRdb keeps only in-frame clonotypes and omits some of them. V and J calls and clone size come straight from that table; D and trimming were deduced from the DNA. The sample carries fewer than 250,000 clones, roughly 80% recorded once. After removal of 3 bases from V and 5 bases from J, the junction contained 12 bases not matched to a gene. The CDR3 spans 16 residues. The germline gives CDR1 MNHEY, CDR2 SVGEGT. The chain combines TRBV6-2 or TRBV6-3 with TRBJ1-1; 7 nucleotides agree with TRBD1. Material for sequencing was peripheral blood. This TCR came from a man aged 60 to 69 with acute or convalescent COVID-19. The DNA of the CDR3 is TGTGCCAGCAGTTATTCCCTGGGACAGCTCAGGACTGAAGCTTTCTTT. This codes for CASSYSLGQLRTEAFF.